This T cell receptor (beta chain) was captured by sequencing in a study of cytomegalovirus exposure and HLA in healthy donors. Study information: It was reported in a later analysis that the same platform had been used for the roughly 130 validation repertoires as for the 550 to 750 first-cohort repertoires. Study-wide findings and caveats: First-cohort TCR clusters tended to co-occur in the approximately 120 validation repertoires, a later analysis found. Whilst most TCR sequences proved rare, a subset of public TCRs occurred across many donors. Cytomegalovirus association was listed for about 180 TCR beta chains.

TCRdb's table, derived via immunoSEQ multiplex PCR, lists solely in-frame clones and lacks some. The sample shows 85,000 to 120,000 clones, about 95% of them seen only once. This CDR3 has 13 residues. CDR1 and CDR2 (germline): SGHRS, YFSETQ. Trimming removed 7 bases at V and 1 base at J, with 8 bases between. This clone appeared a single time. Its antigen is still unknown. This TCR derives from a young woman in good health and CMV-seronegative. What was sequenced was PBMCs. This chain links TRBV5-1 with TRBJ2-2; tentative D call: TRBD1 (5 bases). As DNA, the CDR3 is TGCGCCAGCTTTGACAGGAACACCGGGGAGCTGTTTTTT. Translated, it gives CASFDRNTGELFF.